The 11 T cell receptor beta chains in this list originate from one sample, sequenced in a study of T cells in Graves' hyperthyroidism and ophthalmopathy. Amplified TCR beta CDR3 regions derived from RNA transcripts. The HTBI primer set served for first-round RT-PCR of the TCR CDR3. TCRdb reprocessed the multiplex PCR reads with MiXCR, giving one entry per CDR3 protein. The sample has 480,000 or so distinct CDR3 sequences; 40% to 50% are singletons. The sample was peripheral blood or thyroid tissue (not recorded which). The receptors were sampled from an adult woman with Graves' disease, either hyperthyroidism or ophthalmopathy (not recorded which).

The V gene is TRBV20-1, the J gene TRBJ1-2, with a tentative D call TRBD1 (6 bases). With 8 bases removed from V and 6 bases from J, the gap between germline ends came to 25 bases. Germline V gene lookup returns CDR1 DFQATT and CDR2 SNEGSKA (reference sequence). This CDR3 comprises 15 residues. CDR3 region: CSTSRDTSGDDGYTF. Written as DNA, the CDR3 is TGCAGTACCTCCCGGGACACTTCCGGGGACGATGGCTACACCTTC.

This clonotype was seen more than once but under ten times. J is TRBJ2-5 and V is TRBV13, with D maybe TRBD2 (6 bases). Germline loops: CDR1 PRHDT, CDR2 FYEKMQ (reference sequence). Trimming removed 6 bases from V and 5 bases from J, with 22 bases in between. The CDR3 loop spans 16 amino acids. This CDR3 is CASSPNSWLGGETQYF. DNA for the CDR3: TGTGCCAGCAGTCCCAATTCTTGGTTGGGAGGCGAGACCCAGTACTTC.

This clonotype was recorded many times. The chain combines TRBV7-9 with TRBJ1-4, with TRBD1 matching over 10 bases. The ends lost 5 bases at V and 14 bases at J; junction bases unmatched: 11. The CDR3 runs to 14 residues. CDR1 and CDR2 from the germline V gene are SEHNR and FQNEAQ (reference sequence). The CDR3 loop reads CASSRGTGALALFF. The CDR3 DNA follows: TGTGCCAGCAGCAGGGGGACAGGGGCTCTGGCTCTGTTTTTT.

This clonotype was counted only a few times. The CDR3 DNA follows: TGTGCCAGCACAGGACTAGCGGGAACCACCCAGCAGTACTTC. Translated, it gives CASTGLAGTTQQYF. The chain has TRBV25-1 and TRBJ2-7; 12 bases agree with TRBD2. V was clipped by 7 bases and J by 8 bases; unmatched bases: 9. CDR3 size: 14 residues. Per germline, CDR1 MGHDK and CDR2 SYGVNS.

This clonotype was observed at least ten times. V usage is TRBV20-1 and J usage is TRBJ1-5, with D tentatively TRBD1 (5 bases). Germline V lookup: CDR1 DFQATT, CDR2 SNEGSKA (reference sequence). Trimming pared 5 bases from V and 3 bases from J, leaving 11 bases between. The CDR3 has 13 residues. CDR3 nucleotide sequence: TGCAGTGCTGGTACAGGACACAATCAGCCCCAGCATTTT. It specifies CSAGTGHNQPQHF.

The chain carries TRBV7-2 and TRBJ1-3, with no clear D. The germline V gene encodes CDR1 SGHTA and CDR2 FQGNSA. This CDR3 is 14 amino acids long. Trimming took 2 bases from V and 8 from J, leaving 13 bases between them. The CDR3 DNA reads as TGTGCCAGCAGCTTATTAGCCCACCGGGACACCATATATTTT. It yields the protein CASSLLAHRDTIYF.

Only one count was recorded for this clonotype. V is TRBV5-5 and J is TRBJ1-4, with D uncertain. This CDR3 region has 11 residues. Germline V gene sequence: CDR1 SGHKS, CDR2 YYEKEE (reference sequence). Trimming removed 4 bases from V and 7 bases from J, with 5 bases in between. The CDR3 protein is CASSVLEKLFF. CDR3 DNA sequence: TGTGCCAGCAGCGTCCTTGAAAAACTGTTTTTT.

This clonotype was counted ten times or more. This rearrangement joins TRBV5-1 to TRBJ1-1; TRBD1 might be the D (6 bases). V gave up 4 bases and J gave up 3 bases, with 16 bases separating them. This CDR3 has 15 amino acids. Germline values: CDR1 SGHRS, CDR2 YFSETQ. The CDR3 nucleotides are TGCGCCAGCAGCAGGCGGGGTGCAGGGGACACTGAAGCTTTCTTT. Its protein is CASSRRGAGDTEAFF.

This chain joins TRBV7-2 and TRBJ2-7; unclear D gene. Trimming took 6 bases from V and 6 from J, leaving 12 bases between them. The CDR3 extends over 12 amino acids. Germline assignment: CDR1 SGHTA and CDR2 FQGNSA. The CDR3 loop is CASRPIFSEQYF. Here the CDR3 DNA reads TGTGCCAGCAGACCAATTTTCTCCGAGCAGTACTTC.

This rearrangement joins TRBV10-3 to TRBJ1-5; TRBD1 might be the D (6 bases). Germline loops: CDR1 ENHRY, CDR2 SYGVKD. The CDR3 runs to 12 residues. V was shortened by 11 bases and J by 11 bases, with 19 bases between the two germline ends. As DNA, the CDR3 is TGTGCCTCGGGGGCGGGCCAAGAGACCCAGCATTTT. It specifies CASGAGQETQHF.

As concerns this clonotype: No conserved phenylalanine or tryptophan ends this CDR3, so it is likely a read error. The chain uses TRBV14 and TRBJ1-1, with D possibly TRBD1 on 6 matching bases. The germline V and J ends were trimmed by 2 bases and 4 bases, with 11 bases remaining between them. The CDR3 extends over 14 amino acids. Germline lookup yields CDR1 SGHDN and CDR2 FVKESK. The CDR3 DNA is TGTGCCAGCAGCCAAAAGGGGGGGATCACTGAAGCTTTCTGT. Its protein product is CASSQKGGITEAFC.